Listed below are T cell receptor beta chains from one sample, sequenced in a study of shared clonotypes between healthy human individuals. Sequencing was performed with immunoSEQ multiplex PCR; in TCRdb, only in-frame clones are kept and a portion is missing. The table shows roughly 2.5 million clones, with around 90% occurring only once. The sample taken for sequencing was naive CD4+ T cells sorted from blood. The source is a man between 18 and 29 years old in good health. CDR3s include the opening cysteine and the closing phenylalanine or tryptophan. A D gene is named only where the DNA matches it firmly. Clone size is given for some rows only: seen once, a few or many times, or a class if the clone is expanded.

TRBV7-6	.	TRBJ2-5	.	TGTGCCAGCAGCTTATCAATAGCTAAAGAGACCCAGTACTTC	CASSLSIAKETQYF
TRBV12-5	.	TRBJ2-5	.	TGTGCTAGTGGTCAAGGGACGGTAGAAGAGACCCAGTACTTC	CASGQGTVEETQYF
TRBV11-1	TRBD1	TRBJ2-5	.	TGTGCCAGCAGAGGGGGCACTTGGGAGACCCAGTACTTC	CASRGGTWETQYF
TRBV18	TRBD1	TRBJ1-5	.	TGTGCCAGCTCATCGGGACAGGGAAATCAGCCCCAGCATTTT	CASSSGQGNQPQHF
TRBV30	.	TRBJ2-7	.	TGTGCCTGGAGTGTACTAGTAGGGGGGGCTGCGGAGCAGTACTTC	CAWSVLVGGAAEQYF
TRBV9	.	TRBJ2-1	.	TGTGCCAGCAGCGTAGGTGGACCGAGCTCCTACAATGAGCAGTTCTTC	CASSVGGPSSYNEQFF
TRBV11-2	.	TRBJ2-2	.	TGTGCCAGCAGCTTCGCGGGACAGAAACGTGGCGGGGAGCTGTTTTTT	CASSFAGQKRGGELFF
TRBV2	.	TRBJ1-4	once	TGTGCCAGCAGTAGCCAGGGTAGGATAAATGAAAAACTGTTTTTT	CASSSQGRINEKLFF
TRBV4-3	TRBD2	TRBJ2-3	once	TGCGCCAGCAGCTTAGCGGGAGGTCCCACAGATACGCAGTATTTT	CASSLAGGPTDTQYF
TRBV7-2	.	TRBJ1-1	.	TGTGCCAGCAAAACACAGGGAAACACTGAAGCTTTCTTT	CASKTQGNTEAFF
TRBV7-2	.	TRBJ1-4	once	TGTGCCAGCAGCCCGGGAGAGACAGATAATGAAAAACTGTTTTTT	CASSPGETDNEKLFF